Following are 15 T cell receptor beta chains from one sample sequenced in a study of T-cell reconstitution after alpha-beta-depleted transplantation in children. Researchers prepared the TCRbeta library using unique molecular identifiers, the study reports. From the PCR reads, TCRdb called clonotypes with MiXCR, one entry per CDR3 protein. This sample carries some 840,000 distinct CDR3 sequences, under 20% of them seen once, and the ten largest clones take under 6%. This sample comprised PBMCs, mostly from graft donor cells, obtained 360 days after TCRalphabeta/CD19-depleted stem cell transplant. The source of these receptors is a male patient aged 10 to 17 who had a stem cell transplant for acute lymphoblastic leukemia, so the T cells may come from the graft donor.

The chain carries TRBV7-9 and TRBJ2-5; 13 nucleotides align to TRBD2. Unmatched junction bases numbered 4, after V lost 2 bases and J lost 4 bases. The CDR3 contains 16 residues. The V gene's germline CDR1 is SEHNR and CDR2 FQNEAQ (reference sequence). The CDR3 DNA follows: TGTGCCAGCAGCTTAATCGGACTAGCGGGAGTAGAGACCCAGTACTTC. Protein product: CASSLIGLAGVETQYF.

This clonotype was found a few times. The chain uses TRBV7-9 and TRBJ2-4, with 8 positions matching TRBD2. V gave up 5 bases and J gave up 0 bases; unmatched junction bases: 9. Looked up from germline, CDR1 is SEHNR and CDR2 is FQNEAQ (reference sequence). The CDR3 totals 17 residues. CDR3 sequence reads: CASSARIAGLAKNIQYF. The DNA of the CDR3 is TGTGCCAGCAGCGCCCGTATAGCGGGATTAGCCAAAAACATTCAGTACTTC.

V and J are TRBV7-9 and TRBJ1-5, with 7 positions matching TRBD1. This CDR3 spans 15 amino acids. The J segment lost 4 bases and the V segment lost 1 base, leaving 4 bases of the junction unmatched. Germline CDR1 reads SEHNR; CDR2 reads FQNEAQ (reference sequence). DNA for the CDR3: TGTGCCAGCAGCTTAGGGGGACAGATTAATCAGCCCCAGCATTTT. Protein: CASSLGGQINQPQHF.

The gene calls are TRBV12-3 or TRBV12-4 and TRBJ1-5; D gene unclear. The CDR3 is 14 amino acids. Trimming took off 6 bases at V and 4 bases at J, with 13 bases between the two ends. The DNA of the CDR3 is TGTGCCAGCAGCCCCCGCACCCGTAATCAGCCCCAGCATTTT. Encoded protein: CASSPRTRNQPQHF.

V usage is TRBV7-2 and J usage is TRBJ2-2; D unclear. The V and J ends lost 4 bases and 3 bases respectively, with 6 bases between them. CDR3 length equals 13 residues. Germline lookup yields CDR1 SGHTA and CDR2 FQGNSA. CDR3 nucleotides: TGTGCCAGCAGCTCCTACTACACCGGGGAGCTGTTTTTT. Protein product: CASSSYYTGELFF.

The table lists this clonotype with a few counts. The chain links TRBV29-1 to TRBJ2-5, with D unresolved. The CDR3 has 16 amino acids. In germline, CDR1 is SQVTM, CDR2 ANQGSEA. The V end was cut by 6 bases, the J end by 2 bases, with 22 bases between. The DNA for the CDR3 is TGCAGCGTATATAGCCTCGTGAAGCGTCGACAAGAGACCCAGTACTTC. Its translation is CSVYSLVKRRQETQYF. Based on the CDR3 plus reference TRBV29-1 and TRBJ2-5, the full variable domain is SAVISQKPSRDICQRGTSLTIQCQVDSQVTMMFWYRQQPGQSLTLIATANQGSEATYESGFVIDKFPISRPNLTFSTLTVSNMSPEDSSIYLCSVYSLVKRRQETQYFGPGTRLLVL.

This clonotype has just a few counts. The junction and the germline gene differ at one end; a read error may be behind it. The chain recombines TRBV20-1 with TRBJ2-7; D is tentatively TRBD1 or TRBD2 (5 bases each). Germline lookup yields CDR1 DFQATT and CDR2 SNEGSKA (reference sequence). The CDR3 runs 11 residues. The CDR3 sequence: CSARGAGEQYF. The CDR3 DNA follows: TGCAGTGCCAGAGGGGCAGGGGAGCAGTACTTC.

This clonotype was counted only a few times. V and J are TRBV20-1 and TRBJ2-7; D not resolved. Between the trimmed V and J ends, which lost 5 bases and 0 bases, there was a span of 8 bases. Germline-derived CDR1 and CDR2 are DFQATT and SNEGSKA (reference sequence). The CDR3 runs 12 residues. The DNA of the CDR3 is TGCAGTGCTTCACAGAGCTCCTACGAGCAGTACTTC. It translates to CSASQSSYEQYF.

V gene TRBV9 combines with J gene TRBJ1-2; TRBD1 aligns across 7 bases. Per germline, CDR1 SGDLS and CDR2 YYNGEE. The V and J ends lost 1 base and 6 bases, in that order; junction bases with no gene match: 6. The CDR3 covers 14 residues. CDR3 in amino acids: CASSVTGAWNGYTF. The DNA for the CDR3 is TGTGCCAGCAGCGTAACAGGGGCTTGGAATGGCTACACCTTC. The entire variable domain, with the rest obtained from reference TRBV9 and TRBJ1-2, is as follows: DSGVTQTPKHLITATGQRVTLRCSPRSGDLSVYWYQQSLDQGLQFLIQYYNGEERAKGNILERFSAQQFPDLHSELNLSSLELGDSALYFCASSVTGAWNGYTFGSGTRLTVV.

This clonotype has more than one count but fewer than ten. The CDR3 loop is CASSLEASATGELFF. The DNA of the CDR3 is TGTGCCAGCAGCTTAGAAGCCTCCGCCACCGGGGAGCTGTTTTTT. The rearrangement uses TRBV7-9 and TRBJ2-2; the D is unclear. The germline V and J ends were trimmed by 1 base and 4 bases, with 10 bases remaining between them. Germline CDR1 is SEHNR and CDR2 is FQNEAQ (reference sequence). This CDR3 spans 15 amino acids.

The V call is TRBV4-2, the J call TRBJ1-2; 7 bases line up with TRBD1. Trimming at V came to 0 bases and at J to 7 bases, leaving 5 bases not matched to a gene. The CDR3 runs 14 residues. Germline V gene sequence: CDR1 LGHNA, CDR2 YNFKEQ. The DNA of the CDR3 is TGTGCCAGCAGCCAAGATAGGGACAGCGGTGGCTACACCTTC. This sequence encodes CASSQDRDSGGYTF.

The gene calls are TRBV12-3 or TRBV12-4 and TRBJ1-1; 8 nucleotides agree with TRBD1. J gave up 8 bases and V 6 bases, and 5 bases lay outside the gene matches. This CDR3 is built from 12 residues. CDR3 DNA: TGTGCCAGCAGCCCTACAGGGGGGGAAGCTTTCTTT. Encoded protein: CASSPTGGEAFF.

This chain uses TRBV12-3 or TRBV12-4 with TRBJ2-4; D not certain. The CDR3 has 14 amino acids. V was trimmed by 6 bases and J by 1 base, leaving 10 bases between them. Here the CDR3 reads CASRPTVAKNIQYF. As DNA, the CDR3 is TGTGCCAGCAGACCGACGGTGGCCAAAAACATTCAGTACTTC.

This clonotype was recorded at least ten times. The V and J genes are TRBV5-1 and TRBJ2-1, with D tentatively TRBD1 (7 bases). The V end lost 3 bases, the J end lost 9 bases, and 10 bases lay between the germline ends. The CDR3 consists of 12 residues. Per the germline V gene, CDR1 is SGHRS and CDR2 is YFSETQ. CDR3 region: CASSWRGREQFF. CDR3 nucleotides: TGCGCCAGCAGCTGGAGGGGGCGTGAGCAGTTCTTC. Looking up the rest from reference TRBV5-1 and TRBJ2-1 gives the full variable domain: KAGVTQTPRYLIKTRGQQVTLSCSPISGHRSVSWYQQTPGQGLQFLFEYFSETQRNKGNFPGRFSGRQFSNSRSEMNVSTLELGDSALYLCASSWRGREQFFGPGTRLTVL.

This chain links TRBV20-1 with TRBJ2-1, with TRBD2 identical over 10 bases. The germline gives CDR1 DFQATT, CDR2 SNEGSKA (reference sequence). CDR3 length equals 17 residues. V shed 7 bases, J shed 0 bases, and the junction held 12 bases outside the gene matches. CDR3 sequence (DNA): TGCAGTGGCAGACGGACTAGCGGAGCCTTCTCCTACAATGAGCAGTTCTTC. As protein: CSGRRTSGAFSYNEQFF.